This entry lists 26 T cell receptor beta chains sequenced from one sample in a study of T cells in narcolepsy. Method: immunoSEQ multiplex PCR; TCRdb's copy keeps in-frame clones and lacks some. This table has around 35,000 clones, almost 90% appearing once. Sequencing was carried out using CD45RA- memory CD4+ T cells from PBMCs. These receptors all stem from a human donor with narcolepsy.

The chain carries TRBV5-4 and TRBJ2-3; weak D call: TRBD1 (6 bases). Trimming cost V 5 bases and J 8 bases, with 15 bases left between them. Germline values: CDR1 SGHNT, CDR2 YYREEE (reference sequence). CDR3 length equals 13 residues. CDR3 bases: TGTGCCAGCAGAAGGGACGAAGGGGGTACGCAGTATTTT. It codes for CASRRDEGGTQYF.

This rearrangement joins TRBV19 to TRBJ1-2; 7 bases are a match to TRBD1. Per the germline V gene, CDR1 is LNHDA and CDR2 is SQIVND (reference sequence). The CDR3 is made up of 17 amino acids. V dropped 3 bases and J dropped 7; count of bases not matched to a gene: 17. CDR3 DNA sequence: TGTGCCAGTAGTATGATCCTACAGGGGCCCAGGGGTGTTGGCTACACCTTC. As protein: CASSMILQGPRGVGYTF. Full variable domain (remainder filled in from reference TRBV19 and TRBJ1-2): DGGITQSPKYLFRKEGQNVTLSCEQNLNHDAMYWYRQDPGQGLRLIYYSQIVNDFQKGDIAEGYSVSREKKESFPLTVTSAQKNPTAFYLCASSMILQGPRGVGYTFGSGTRLTVV.

This clone was seen only a few times. This chain links TRBV6-1 with TRBJ1-2; 9 nucleotides line up with TRBD1. V shed 2 bases and J 8 bases; nucleotides not matched to a gene: 12. This CDR3 has 16 residues. Germline assignment: CDR1 MNHNS and CDR2 SASEGT. CDR3: CASSERFSRTGEGYTF. In nucleotides, the CDR3 is TGTGCCAGCAGTGAACGATTCTCTCGGACAGGGGAAGGCTACACCTTC.

The sample holds one count of this clone. This chain uses TRBV5-1 with TRBJ1-2, with a weak D call TRBD1 (5 bases). V dropped 0 bases and J dropped 3 bases, with 12 bases sitting between them. Germline CDR1 and CDR2: SGHRS and YFSETQ. The CDR3 spans 15 residues. The CDR3 spells CASSLEGRVDYGYTF. CDR3 DNA: TGCGCCAGCAGCTTGGAGGGCAGGGTGGACTATGGCTACACCTTC.

The chain employs TRBV5-1 and TRBJ2-7, with D possibly being TRBD2 (7 bases). Germline V gives CDR1 SGHRS, CDR2 YFSETQ. The length of the CDR3 is 17 residues. Trimming cost V 4 bases and J 5 bases, with 25 bases left between them. The CDR3 sequence: CASSLSPSRRGGDEQYF. As DNA, the CDR3 is TGCGCCAGCAGCCTTTCACCCTCCCGGAGGGGGGGCGACGAGCAGTACTTC. Together with reference TRBV5-1 and TRBJ2-7, the CDR3 gives the full variable domain: KAGVTQTPRYLIKTRGQQVTLSCSPISGHRSVSWYQQTPGQGLQFLFEYFSETQRNKGNFPGRFSGRQFSNSRSEMNVSTLELGDSALYLCASSLSPSRRGGDEQYFGPGTRLTVT.

The chain recombines TRBV27 with TRBJ1-6; no clear D. CDR1 is MNHEY, CDR2 SMNVEV, per germline (reference sequence). V was shortened by 2 bases and J by 7 bases, with 9 bases between the two germline ends. There are 14 residues in the CDR3. The CDR3 spells CASSLREKNSPLHF. CDR3 DNA sequence: TGTGCCAGCAGTTTAAGGGAGAAGAATTCACCCCTCCACTTT.

The V gene is TRBV30, the J gene TRBJ2-1; no reliable D call. CDR1 and CDR2 from the germline V gene are GTSNPN and SVGIG (reference sequence). This CDR3 comprises 16 residues. V shed 3 bases and J shed 0 bases, with 15 bases lying between them. DNA of the CDR3: TGTGCCTGGAGAAGGGTCGGGTCCGGCTCCTACAATGAGCAGTTCTTC. It encodes CAWRRVGSGSYNEQFF.

CDR3 protein: CASQTRGTEPYEQYF. CDR3 coding DNA: TGTGCCAGCCAGACCCGGGGGACAGAGCCCTACGAGCAGTACTTC. V gene TRBV6-1 combines with J gene TRBJ2-7, with D possibly TRBD1 on 7 matching bases. V was pared by 8 bases and J by 2 bases, with 19 bases between. CDR3 length: 15 residues. Looked up from germline, CDR1 is MNHNS and CDR2 is SASEGT.

The chain has TRBV4-3 and TRBJ2-5; TRBD2 matches at 7 bases. The CDR3 is made up of 17 amino acids. V lost 2 bases and J lost 3; bases outside the gene matches: 12. Germline-derived CDR1 and CDR2 are LGHNA and YSLEER. DNA for the CDR3: TGCGCCAGCAGCCAATTTGCGGGCGGGGGAAGGGAAGAGACCCAGTACTTC. Amino acids: CASSQFAGGGREETQYF.

The chain's CDR3 is CASSEMGRAFF. CDR3 sequence (DNA): TGTGCCAGCAGTGAGATGGGCAGAGCTTTCTTT. The V and J genes are TRBV2 and TRBJ1-1; D uncertain. This CDR3 region has 11 residues. The V gene lost 3 bases and the J gene lost 10 bases, with 9 bases spanning the gap. The germline V gene has CDR1 SNHLY and CDR2 FYNNEI.

This chain joins TRBV30 and TRBJ1-4, with 7 bases matching TRBD1. With V trimmed by 3 bases and J by 5 bases, 6 bases remained unmatched. CDR1 is GTSNPN and CDR2 is SVGIG in the germline V gene (reference sequence). The CDR3 is 14 amino acids. CDR3 amino acids: CAWSQLGQNEKLFF. DNA for the CDR3: TGTGCCTGGAGCCAATTGGGACAGAATGAAAAACTGTTTTTT.

CDR3 residues: CASRTTGGTEAFF. In DNA form, the CDR3 reads TGTGCCAGCAGAACCACAGGGGGCACTGAAGCTTTCTTT. The V gene is TRBV6-5, the J gene TRBJ1-1; 8 positions match TRBD1. CDR3 size: 13 residues. V shed 6 bases and J 4 bases; nucleotides not matched to a gene: 4. Germline CDR1 MNHEY, CDR2 SVGAGI.

This chain links TRBV29-1 with TRBJ2-3; 12 bases are a match to TRBD2. The CDR3 covers 15 residues. The germline CDR1 and CDR2 sequences are SQVTM and ANQGSEA. J lost 3 bases, V lost 7 bases, and 8 bases had no gene match. CDR3 loop: CSASPLAGGTDTQYF. As DNA, the CDR3 is TGCAGCGCCTCCCCACTAGCGGGAGGAACAGATACGCAGTATTTT.

The rearrangement uses TRBV6-5 and TRBJ2-3; TRBD2 aligns across 10 bases. The CDR3 is 16 amino acids. Germline loops: CDR1 MNHEY, CDR2 SVGAGI. V dropped 4 bases and J dropped 8; count of bases not matched to a gene: 12. CDR3 coding DNA: TGTGCCAGCAGTTCCGGACTAGCGGACCGCTTATCTACGCAGTATTTT. Protein sequence: CASSSGLADRLSTQYF.

V and J are TRBV27 and TRBJ2-7, with a weak D call TRBD2 (6 bases). The CDR3 is made up of 16 amino acids. V was trimmed by 2 bases and J by 0 bases, leaving 14 bases between them. Germline CDR1 MNHEY, CDR2 SMNVEV (reference sequence). CDR3 residues: CASSLVRTKHSYEQYF. For the CDR3, the DNA is TGTGCCAGCAGTTTAGTCCGGACTAAACACTCCTACGAGCAGTACTTC.

J is TRBJ2-1 and V is TRBV21-1; the DNA was not used to check the table's D call, TRBD2. TRBV21-1 is marked as a pseudogene. CDR3 size: 16 residues. The CDR3 spells CASSPMAGGTYNEQFF. The CDR3, as DNA: TGTGCCAGCAGCCCTATGGCGGGGGGCACCTACAATGAGCAGTTCTTC.

The V gene is TRBV5-1, the J gene TRBJ2-1; the match to TRBD1 covers 8 bases. Unmatched junction bases numbered 16, after V lost 4 bases and J lost 13 bases. The CDR3 extends over 15 amino acids. Germline V CDR1 and CDR2: SGHRS, YFSETQ. The CDR3, as DNA: TGCGCCAGCAGCCACAAGGGGCAGGGGGCAAAGATCCAGTTCTTC. Encoded protein: CASSHKGQGAKIQFF.

The rearrangement joins TRBV19 to TRBJ2-7; TRBD1 matches at 8 bases. CDR3 length: 14 amino acids. Losses at the gene ends were 3 bases for V and 6 bases for J; bases not matched to a gene: 7. Germline-derived CDR1 and CDR2 are LNHDA and SQIVND (reference sequence). This CDR3 reads CASSIRQGRVEQYF. In nucleotides, the CDR3 is TGTGCCAGTAGTATCCGACAGGGGCGCGTCGAGCAGTACTTC.

The V call is TRBV5-1, the J call TRBJ1-5; D call uncertain. V lost 0 bases, J lost 5 bases, and 12 bases lay in between. The CDR3 spans 15 residues. The V gene's germline CDR1 is SGHRS and CDR2 YFSETQ. CDR3 amino acids: CASSLDEREDQPQHF. The CDR3, as DNA: TGCGCCAGCAGCTTGGACGAAAGGGAGGATCAGCCCCAGCATTTT.

The genes are TRBV4-1 and TRBJ1-4; D may be TRBD1 (5 bases). Germline CDR1 and CDR2: MGHRA and YSYEKL. V was clipped by 1 base and J by 4 bases, with 10 bases between them. CDR3 length: 15 amino acids. CDR3 nucleotide sequence: TGCGCCAGCAGCCAAGTCGGGGGAATTAATGAAAAACTGTTTTTT. This encodes CASSQVGGINEKLFF.

The chain links TRBV7-8 to TRBJ2-7; 7 nucleotides align to TRBD1. The CDR3 is made up of 13 amino acids. Germline trimming cut 2 bases from V and 6 bases from J; bases unmatched to any gene: 4. Germline V gene data show CDR1 as SGHVS and CDR2 as FQNEAQ. This chain's CDR3 is CASSLRQGSEQYF. DNA for the CDR3: TGTGCCAGCAGCTTAAGACAGGGCAGCGAGCAGTACTTC.

V is TRBV21-1 and J is TRBJ2-3; no DNA check was done on the table's D call, TRBD2. TRBV21-1 counts as a pseudogene. The CDR3 loop spans 11 amino acids. The CDR3 protein is CARDFTDTQYF. The CDR3 bases are TGTGCCAGGGACTTCACAGATACGCAGTATTTT.

The chain combines TRBV19 with TRBJ1-5; unclear D gene. V lost 8 bases and J 3 bases, leaving 11 bases between the germline ends. This CDR3 region has 13 residues. In germline, CDR1 is LNHDA, CDR2 SQIVND (reference sequence). Here the CDR3 DNA reads TGTGCCAGTCGTCCCCTCCCCAATCAGCCCCAGCATTTT. Translating gives CASRPLPNQPQHF. The full variable domain, with the rest looked up from reference TRBV19 and TRBJ1-5, is DGGITQSPKYLFRKEGQNVTLSCEQNLNHDAMYWYRQDPGQGLRLIYYSQIVNDFQKGDIAEGYSVSREKKESFPLTVTSAQKNPTAFYLCASRPLPNQPQHFGDGTRLSIL.

CDR3 residues: CASSQVVSNQPQHF. The CDR3 DNA is TGCGCCAGCAGCCAAGTAGTAAGTAATCAGCCCCAGCATTTT. The gene calls are TRBV4-3 and TRBJ1-5; no clear D gene. The V gene's germline CDR1 is LGHNA and CDR2 YSLEER. V shed 1 base and J shed 4 bases, with 8 bases lying between them. The CDR3 sequence is 14 residues long.

The chain links TRBV28 to TRBJ1-4, with D perhaps TRBD1 (5 bases). The germline V and J ends were trimmed by 4 bases and 7 bases, with 7 bases remaining between them. Germline V gene lookup returns CDR1 MDHEN and CDR2 SYDVKM. The CDR3 is made up of 12 amino acids. The DNA for the CDR3 is TGTGCCAGCAGTTGGACAATTGAAAAACTGTTTTTT. Translating it yields CASSWTIEKLFF.

The gene calls are TRBV28 and TRBJ2-5, with 7 bases aligning to TRBD1. Germline values: CDR1 MDHEN, CDR2 SYDVKM. The CDR3 sequence is 14 residues long. V lost 4 bases to trimming and J lost 3 bases; unmatched junction nucleotides: 5. CDR3 loop: CASSSGRGKETQYF. The CDR3, as DNA: TGTGCCAGCAGTTCGGGCAGGGGGAAAGAGACCCAGTACTTC.